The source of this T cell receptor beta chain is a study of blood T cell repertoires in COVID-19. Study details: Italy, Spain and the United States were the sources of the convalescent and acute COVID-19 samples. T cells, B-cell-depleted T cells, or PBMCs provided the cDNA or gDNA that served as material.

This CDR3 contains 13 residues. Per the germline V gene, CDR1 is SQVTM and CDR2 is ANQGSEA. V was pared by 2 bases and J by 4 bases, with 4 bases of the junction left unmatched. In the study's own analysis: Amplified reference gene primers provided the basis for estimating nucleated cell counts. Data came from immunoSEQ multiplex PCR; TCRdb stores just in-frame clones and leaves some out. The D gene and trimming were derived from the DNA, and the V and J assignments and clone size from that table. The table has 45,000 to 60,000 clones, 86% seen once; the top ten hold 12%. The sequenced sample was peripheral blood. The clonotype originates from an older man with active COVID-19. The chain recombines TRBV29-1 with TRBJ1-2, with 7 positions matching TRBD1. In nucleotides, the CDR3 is TGCAGCGTTGAACCCAGGGGGGTCTATGGCTACACCTTC. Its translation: CSVEPRGVYGYTF.